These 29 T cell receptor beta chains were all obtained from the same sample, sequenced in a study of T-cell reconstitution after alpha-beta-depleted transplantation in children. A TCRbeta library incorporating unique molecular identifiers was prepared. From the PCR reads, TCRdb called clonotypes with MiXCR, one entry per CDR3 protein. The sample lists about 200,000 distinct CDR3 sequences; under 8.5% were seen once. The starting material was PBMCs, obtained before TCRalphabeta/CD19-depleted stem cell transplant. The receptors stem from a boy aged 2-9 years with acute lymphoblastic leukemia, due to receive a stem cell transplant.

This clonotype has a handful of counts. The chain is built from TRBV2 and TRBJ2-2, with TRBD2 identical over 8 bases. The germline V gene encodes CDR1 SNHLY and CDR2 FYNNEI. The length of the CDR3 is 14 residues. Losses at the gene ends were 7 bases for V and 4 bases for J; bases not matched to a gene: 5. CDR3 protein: CASNERGTTGELFF. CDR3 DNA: TGTGCCAGCAATGAGCGGGGGACCACCGGGGAGCTGTTTTTT.

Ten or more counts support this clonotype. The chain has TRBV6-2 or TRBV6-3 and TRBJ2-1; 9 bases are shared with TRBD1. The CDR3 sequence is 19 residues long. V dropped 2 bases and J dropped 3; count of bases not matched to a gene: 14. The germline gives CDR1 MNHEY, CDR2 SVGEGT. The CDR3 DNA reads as TGTGCCAGCAGTTACAAGGGACAGGGAACCGGGAGGCTCTACAATGAGCAGTTCTTC. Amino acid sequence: CASSYKGQGTGRLYNEQFF.

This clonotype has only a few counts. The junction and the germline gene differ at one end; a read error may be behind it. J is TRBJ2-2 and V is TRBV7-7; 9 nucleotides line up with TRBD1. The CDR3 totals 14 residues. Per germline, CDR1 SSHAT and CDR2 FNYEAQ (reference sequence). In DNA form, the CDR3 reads TGTGCTAGCAGCAGGGACAGGGAAGGCGGGGAGCTGTTTTTT. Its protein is CASSRDREGGELFF. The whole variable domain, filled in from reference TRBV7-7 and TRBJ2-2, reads GAGVSQSPRYKVTKRGQDVTLRCDPISSHATLYWYQQALGQGPEFLTYFNYEAQPDKSGLPSDRFSAERPEGSISTLTIQRTEQRDSAMYRCASSRDREGGELFFGEGSRLTVL.

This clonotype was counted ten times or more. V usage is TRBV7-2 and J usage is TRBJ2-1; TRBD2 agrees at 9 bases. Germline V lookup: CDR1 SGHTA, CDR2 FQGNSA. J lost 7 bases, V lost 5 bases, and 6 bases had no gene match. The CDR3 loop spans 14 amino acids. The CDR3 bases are TGTGCCAGCAGCCCGACTAGCGGCCGGAATGAGCAGTTCTTC. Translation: CASSPTSGRNEQFF. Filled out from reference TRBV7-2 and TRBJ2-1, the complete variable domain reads GAGVSQSPSNKVTEKGKDVELRCDPISGHTALYWYRQSLGQGLEFLIYFQGNSAPDKSGLPSDRFSAERTGGSVSTLTIQRTQQEDSAVYLCASSPTSGRNEQFFGPGTRLTVL.

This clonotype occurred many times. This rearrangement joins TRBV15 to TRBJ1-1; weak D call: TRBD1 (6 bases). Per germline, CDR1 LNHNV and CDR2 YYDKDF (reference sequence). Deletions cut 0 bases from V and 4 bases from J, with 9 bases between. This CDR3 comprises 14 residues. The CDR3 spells CATSRERGRTEAFF. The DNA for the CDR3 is TGTGCCACCAGCAGAGAACGGGGGCGCACTGAAGCTTTCTTT.

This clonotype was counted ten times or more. Here the CDR3 reads CASSPADGVANYGYTF. DNA of the CDR3: TGTGCCAGCAGCCCAGCGGACGGGGTAGCTAACTATGGCTACACCTTC. The chain couples TRBV7-8 to TRBJ1-2, with unresolved D. Per the germline V gene, CDR1 is SGHVS and CDR2 is FQNEAQ. CDR3 length: 16 amino acids. Trimming removed 5 bases from V and 0 bases from J, with 16 bases in between.

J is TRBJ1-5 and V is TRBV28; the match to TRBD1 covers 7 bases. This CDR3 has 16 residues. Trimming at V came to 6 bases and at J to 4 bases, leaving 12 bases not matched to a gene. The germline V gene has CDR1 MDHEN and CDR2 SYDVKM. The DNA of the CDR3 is TGTGCCAGCAGCCGCGGACAGGCCGAAAATAATCAGCCCCAGCATTTT. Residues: CASSRGQAENNQPQHF.

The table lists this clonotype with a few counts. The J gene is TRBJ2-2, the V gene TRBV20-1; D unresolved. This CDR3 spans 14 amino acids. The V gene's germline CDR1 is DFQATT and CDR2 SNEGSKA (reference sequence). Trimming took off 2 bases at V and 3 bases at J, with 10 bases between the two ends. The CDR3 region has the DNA TGCAGTGCTAGACAGATTGGGGACACCGGGGAGCTGTTTTTT. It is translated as CSARQIGDTGELFF.

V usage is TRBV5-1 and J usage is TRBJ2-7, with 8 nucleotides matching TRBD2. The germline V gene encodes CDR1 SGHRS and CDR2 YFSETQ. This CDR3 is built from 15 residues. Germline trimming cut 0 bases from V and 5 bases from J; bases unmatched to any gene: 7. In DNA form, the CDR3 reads TGCGCCAGCAGCTTGGCCGGGGGGGGTTCTAACGAGCAGTACTTC. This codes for CASSLAGGGSNEQYF.

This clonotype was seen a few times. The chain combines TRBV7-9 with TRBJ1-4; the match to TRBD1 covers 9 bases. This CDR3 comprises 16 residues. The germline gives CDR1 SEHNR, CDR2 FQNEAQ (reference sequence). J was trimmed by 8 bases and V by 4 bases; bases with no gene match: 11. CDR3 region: CASSWGQGGIQEKLFF. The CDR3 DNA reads TGTGCCAGCAGCTGGGGACAGGGTGGGATACAAGAAAAACTGTTTTTT. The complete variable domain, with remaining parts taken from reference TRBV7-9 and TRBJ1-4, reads DTGVSQNPRHKITKRGQNVTFRCDPISEHNRLYWYRQTLGQGPEFLTYFQNEAQLEKSRLLSDRFSAERPKGSFSTLEIQRTEQGDSAMYLCASSWGQGGIQEKLFFGSGTQLSVL.

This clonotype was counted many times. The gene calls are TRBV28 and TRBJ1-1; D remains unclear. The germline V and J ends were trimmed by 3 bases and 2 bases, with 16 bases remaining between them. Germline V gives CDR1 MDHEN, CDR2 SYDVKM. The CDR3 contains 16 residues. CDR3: CASSFLLRRANTEAFF. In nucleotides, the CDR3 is TGTGCCAGCAGTTTTCTCCTGCGCCGGGCCAACACTGAAGCTTTCTTT.

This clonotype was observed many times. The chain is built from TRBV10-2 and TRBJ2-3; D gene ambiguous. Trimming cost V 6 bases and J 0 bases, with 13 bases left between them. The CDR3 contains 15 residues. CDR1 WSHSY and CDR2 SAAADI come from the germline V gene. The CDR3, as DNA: TGCGCCAGCAGACCAGAACTAAAGAGCACAGATACGCAGTATTTT. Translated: CASRPELKSTDTQYF.

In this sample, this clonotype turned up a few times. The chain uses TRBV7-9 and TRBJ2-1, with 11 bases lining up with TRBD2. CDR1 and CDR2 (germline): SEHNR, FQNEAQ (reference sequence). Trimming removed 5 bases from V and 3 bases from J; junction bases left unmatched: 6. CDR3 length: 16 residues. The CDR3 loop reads CASSPLTSGDYNEQFF. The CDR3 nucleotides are TGTGCCAGCAGCCCCTTGACTAGCGGGGACTACAATGAGCAGTTCTTC.

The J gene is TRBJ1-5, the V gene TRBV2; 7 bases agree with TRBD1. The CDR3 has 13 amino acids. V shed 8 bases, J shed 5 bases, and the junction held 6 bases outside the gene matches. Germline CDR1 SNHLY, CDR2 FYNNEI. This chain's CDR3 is CASSDREDQPQHF. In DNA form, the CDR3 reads TGTGCCAGCTCTGACAGGGAGGATCAGCCCCAGCATTTT.

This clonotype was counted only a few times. CDR3 DNA: TGTGCCAGCAGTTTAATTGGGCCTCAGGGGGATACGCAGTATTTT. Its protein product is CASSLIGPQGDTQYF. V is TRBV28 and J is TRBJ2-3; D may be TRBD1 (6 bases). The CDR3 totals 15 residues. CDR1 and CDR2 (germline): MDHEN, SYDVKM. Trimming shortened V by 2 bases and J by 6 bases, and 15 bases separated the two germline ends.

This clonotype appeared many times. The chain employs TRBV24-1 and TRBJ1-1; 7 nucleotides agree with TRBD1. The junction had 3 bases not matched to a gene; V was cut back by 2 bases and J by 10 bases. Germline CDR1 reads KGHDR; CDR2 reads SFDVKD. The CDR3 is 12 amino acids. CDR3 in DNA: TGTGCCACCAGTGATTGGACAGGAGGAGCTTTCTTT. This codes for CATSDWTGGAFF.

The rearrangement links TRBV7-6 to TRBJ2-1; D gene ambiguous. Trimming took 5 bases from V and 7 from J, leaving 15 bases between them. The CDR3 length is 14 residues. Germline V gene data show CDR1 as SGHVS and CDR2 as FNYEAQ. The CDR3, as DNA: TGTGCCAGCAGCGTCAGGACGTTTGAGAATGAGCAGTTCTTC. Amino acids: CASSVRTFENEQFF. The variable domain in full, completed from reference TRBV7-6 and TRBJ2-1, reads GAGVSQSPRYKVTKRGQDVALRCDPISGHVSLYWYRQALGQGPEFLTYFNYEAQQDKSGLPNDRFSAERPEGSISTLTIQRTEQRDSAMYRCASSVRTFENEQFFGPGTRLTVL.

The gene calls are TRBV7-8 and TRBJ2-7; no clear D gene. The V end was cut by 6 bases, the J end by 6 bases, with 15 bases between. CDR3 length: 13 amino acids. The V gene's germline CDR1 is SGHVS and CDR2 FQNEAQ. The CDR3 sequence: CASRPRLHFEQYF. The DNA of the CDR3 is TGTGCCAGCAGACCCCGCCTCCACTTCGAGCAGTACTTC.

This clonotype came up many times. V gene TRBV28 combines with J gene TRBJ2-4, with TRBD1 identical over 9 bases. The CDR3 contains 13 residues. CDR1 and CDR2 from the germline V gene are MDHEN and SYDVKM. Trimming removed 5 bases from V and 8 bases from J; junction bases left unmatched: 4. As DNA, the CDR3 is TGTGCCAGCAGTGGTGACAGGGGGGACATTCAGTACTTC. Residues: CASSGDRGDIQYF.

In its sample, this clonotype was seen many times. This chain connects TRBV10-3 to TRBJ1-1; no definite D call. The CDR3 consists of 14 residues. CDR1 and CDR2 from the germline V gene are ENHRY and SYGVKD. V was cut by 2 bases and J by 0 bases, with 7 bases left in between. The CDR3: CAISEDTMNTEAFF. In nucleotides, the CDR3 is TGTGCCATCAGTGAGGACACAATGAACACTGAAGCTTTCTTT.

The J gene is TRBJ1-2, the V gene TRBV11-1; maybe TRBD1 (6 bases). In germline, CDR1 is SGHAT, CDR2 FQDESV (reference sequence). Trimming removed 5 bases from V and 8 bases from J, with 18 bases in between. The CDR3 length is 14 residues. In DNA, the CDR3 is TGTGCCAGCAGCCAGTCCGGCAGGGGAGAGGGCTACACCTTC. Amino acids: CASSQSGRGEGYTF.

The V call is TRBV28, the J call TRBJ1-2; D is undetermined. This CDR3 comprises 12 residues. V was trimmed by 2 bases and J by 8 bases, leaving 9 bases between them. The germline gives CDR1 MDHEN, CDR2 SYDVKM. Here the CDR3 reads CASSLRWRGYTF. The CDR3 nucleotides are TGTGCCAGCAGTTTACGTTGGAGGGGCTACACCTTC.

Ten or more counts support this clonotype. Here the CDR3 reads CASSVRGPTNTGELFF. The CDR3 nucleotides are TGTGCCAGCAGCGTCCGGGGGCCAACGAACACCGGGGAGCTGTTTTTT. The chain carries TRBV9 and TRBJ2-2, with D perhaps TRBD1 or TRBD2 (6 bases each). Germline V gives CDR1 SGDLS, CDR2 YYNGEE. The germline V and J ends were trimmed by 2 bases and 0 bases, with 11 bases remaining between them. The CDR3 has 16 amino acids.

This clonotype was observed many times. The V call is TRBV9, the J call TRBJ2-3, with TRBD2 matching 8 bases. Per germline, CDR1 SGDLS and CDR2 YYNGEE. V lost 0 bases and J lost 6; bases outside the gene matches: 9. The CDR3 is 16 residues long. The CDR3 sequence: CASSVGEREKGDTQYF. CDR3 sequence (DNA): TGTGCCAGCAGCGTAGGCGAGCGGGAGAAGGGGGATACGCAGTATTTT.

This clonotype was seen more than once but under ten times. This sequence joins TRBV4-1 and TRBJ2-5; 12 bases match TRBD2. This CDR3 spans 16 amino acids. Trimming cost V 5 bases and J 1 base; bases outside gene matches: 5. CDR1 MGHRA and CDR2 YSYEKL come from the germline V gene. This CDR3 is CASSTSTSGSQETQYF. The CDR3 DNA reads TGCGCCAGCAGCACCTCGACTAGCGGGAGCCAAGAGACCCAGTACTTC.

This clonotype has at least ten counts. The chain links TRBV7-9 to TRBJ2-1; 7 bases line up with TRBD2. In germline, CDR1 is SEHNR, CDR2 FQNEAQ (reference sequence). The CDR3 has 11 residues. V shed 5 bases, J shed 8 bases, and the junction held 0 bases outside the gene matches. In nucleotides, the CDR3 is TGTGCCAGCAGCACTAGCGATGAGCAGTTCTTC. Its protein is CASSTSDEQFF.

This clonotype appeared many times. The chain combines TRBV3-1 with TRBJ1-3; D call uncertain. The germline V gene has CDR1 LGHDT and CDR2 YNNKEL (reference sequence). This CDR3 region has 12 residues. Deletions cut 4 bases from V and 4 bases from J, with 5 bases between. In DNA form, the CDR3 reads TGTGCCAGCAGCCTATCCGGAAACACCATATATTTT. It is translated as CASSLSGNTIYF.

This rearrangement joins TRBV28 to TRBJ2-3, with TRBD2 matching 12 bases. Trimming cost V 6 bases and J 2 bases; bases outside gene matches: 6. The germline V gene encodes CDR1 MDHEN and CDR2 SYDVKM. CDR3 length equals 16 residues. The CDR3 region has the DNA TGTGCCAGCAGCCCTCTAGCGGGGGGGTACACAGATACGCAGTATTTT. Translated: CASSPLAGGYTDTQYF.

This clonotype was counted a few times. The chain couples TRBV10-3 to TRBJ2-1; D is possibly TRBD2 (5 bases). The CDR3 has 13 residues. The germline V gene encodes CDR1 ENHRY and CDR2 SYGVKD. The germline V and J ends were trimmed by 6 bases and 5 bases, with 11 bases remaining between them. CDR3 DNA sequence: TGTGCCATCAGGATCACTAGAGACAATGAGCAGTTCTTC. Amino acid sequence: CAIRITRDNEQFF.